Below, 26 T cell receptor beta chains from the same sample are listed, as sequenced in a study of radiotherapy plus CTLA-4 blockade in lung cancer. Some clones are missing from TCRdb's copy, which holds only in-frame ones; the method was immunoSEQ multiplex PCR. Of 53,000 or so clones listed, 86% are singletons. The source material was peripheral blood, sampled from a patient treated with radiotherapy plus ipilimumab. The receptors come from a human donor with non-small cell lung cancer that progressed on radiotherapy plus ipilimumab. Some clones in this sample may be carry-over from other donors' samples.

The V gene is TRBV30, the J gene TRBJ2-2, with D tentatively TRBD1 (6 bases). From germline, CDR1 is GTSNPN and CDR2 SVGIG (reference sequence). This CDR3 spans 14 amino acids. The V and J ends lost 3 bases and 5 bases respectively, with 13 bases between them. The DNA of the CDR3 is TGTGCCTGGAGGGCAACAGGGTCAACCGGGGAGCTGTTTTTT. Translating gives CAWRATGSTGELFF.

The V and J genes are TRBV18 and TRBJ1-2; D remains ambiguous. Trimming took off 2 bases at V and 0 bases at J, with 10 bases between the two ends. Germline V gives CDR1 KGHSH, CDR2 LQKENI. The CDR3 is 15 residues long. This chain's CDR3 is CASSPAQAANYGYTF. The CDR3 DNA reads as TGTGCCAGCTCACCAGCCCAGGCCGCTAACTATGGCTACACCTTC.

The chain combines TRBV11-2 with TRBJ2-6; a possible D gene is TRBD1 (5 bases). V was shortened by 3 bases and J by 0 bases, with 12 bases between the two germline ends. The CDR3 sequence is 17 residues long. Germline V gene data show CDR1 as SGHAT and CDR2 as FQNNGV. The CDR3 loop is CASSFIQGGSGANVLTF. In DNA, the CDR3 is TGTGCCAGCAGCTTTATCCAGGGTGGCTCTGGGGCCAACGTCCTGACTTTC.

The V call is TRBV10-3, the J call TRBJ1-6; D gene unclear. V shed 6 bases and J shed 5 bases, with 11 bases lying between them. CDR3 length equals 14 residues. In germline, CDR1 is ENHRY, CDR2 SYGVKD. The DNA for the CDR3 is TGTGCCATCAGACATCACAGCAATAATTCACCCCTCCACTTT. It encodes CAIRHHSNNSPLHF.

CDR3 in amino acids: CASMRGNMNTEAFF. The CDR3 coding sequence is TGTGCCAGCATGCGGGGAAATATGAACACTGAAGCTTTCTTT. The genes are TRBV6-1 and TRBJ1-1; D not certain. In germline, CDR1 is MNHNS, CDR2 SASEGT. CDR3 length: 14 residues. V was pared by 7 bases and J by 0 bases, with 12 bases between.

V is TRBV2 and J is TRBJ2-7; 8 nucleotides align to TRBD1. After removal of 6 bases from V and 6 bases from J, the junction contained 4 bases not matched to a gene. This CDR3 is built from 12 residues. CDR1 and CDR2 from the germline V gene are SNHLY and FYNNEI. The CDR3 loop reads CASRDRALEQYF. CDR3 nucleotides: TGTGCCAGCAGGGACAGGGCACTCGAGCAGTACTTC.

The chain links TRBV4-1 to TRBJ1-2, with D possibly matching TRBD1 (6 bases). The CDR3 spans 15 residues. The V gene lost 1 base and the J gene lost 2 bases, with 11 bases spanning the gap. Germline V gives CDR1 MGHRA, CDR2 YSYEKL. The CDR3 region is CASSQAAQGNYGYTF. DNA for the CDR3: TGCGCCAGCAGCCAAGCCGCCCAGGGGAACTATGGCTACACCTTC.

The chain is built from TRBV7-3 and TRBJ2-2, with 10 bases lining up with TRBD1. The V and J ends lost 2 bases and 3 bases, in that order; junction bases with no gene match: 6. The CDR3 totals 17 residues. CDR1 and CDR2 from the germline V gene are SGHTA and FQGTGA. The CDR3 region is CASSLLPGQGYTGELFF. The CDR3 region has the DNA TGTGCCAGCAGCTTACTCCCGGGACAGGGGTACACCGGGGAGCTGTTTTTT.

By sample share, this clone is medium-sized. The chain joins TRBV19 to TRBJ1-5, with 8 nucleotides matching TRBD1. V dropped 5 bases and J dropped 6; count of bases not matched to a gene: 6. Looked up from germline, CDR1 is LNHDA and CDR2 is SQIVND (reference sequence). The CDR3 is 14 residues long. The CDR3 is CASSQGQAPQPQHF. The CDR3 nucleotides are TGTGCCAGTAGTCAGGGACAGGCTCCTCAGCCCCAGCATTTT.

The CDR3 DNA reads as TGTGCCAGCAGCCTAAGAGGGACTAGCGGGAACAATGAGCAGTTCTTC. This encodes CASSLRGTSGNNEQFF. This chain links TRBV7-9 with TRBJ2-1; 13 nucleotides match TRBD2. CDR1 and CDR2 (germline): SEHNR, FQNEAQ (reference sequence). J lost 5 bases, V lost 5 bases, and 6 bases had no gene match. This CDR3 contains 16 residues.

V usage is TRBV27 and J usage is TRBJ2-7; 11 positions agree with TRBD2. This CDR3 has 13 amino acids. Germline CDR1 is MNHEY and CDR2 is SMNVEV (reference sequence). The V and J ends lost 7 bases and 5 bases, in that order; junction bases with no gene match: 4. The CDR3, as DNA: TGTGCCAGCAAACTAGCGGGAGTTGACGAGCAGTACTTC. Amino acids: CASKLAGVDEQYF.

The CDR3 DNA follows: TGTGCCAGCAGTCCCAGGTCAGATACGCAGTATTTT. It yields the protein CASSPRSDTQYF. The J gene is TRBJ2-3, the V gene TRBV27; no firm D call. The CDR3 loop spans 12 amino acids. The V gene lost 5 bases and the J gene lost 4 bases, with 7 bases spanning the gap. Germline-derived CDR1 and CDR2 are MNHEY and SMNVEV (reference sequence).

Only a few counts were recorded for this clone. Here the CDR3 reads CASSPAGQGTGELFF. CDR3 nucleotides: TGCGCCAGCAGCCCGGCGGGACAGGGGACCGGGGAGCTGTTTTTT. The chain uses TRBV5-1 and TRBJ2-2; the match to TRBD1 covers 10 bases. The CDR3 runs 15 residues. V shed 4 bases, J shed 5 bases, and the junction held 5 bases outside the gene matches. Germline V gene data show CDR1 as SGHRS and CDR2 as YFSETQ.

The chain is built from TRBV19 and TRBJ2-7, with D uncertain. The CDR3 has 14 residues. Trimming shortened V by 5 bases and J by 4 bases, and 15 bases separated the two germline ends. Germline V gives CDR1 LNHDA, CDR2 SQIVND (reference sequence). This CDR3 reads CASSAYRGTYEQYF. Written as DNA, the CDR3 is TGTGCCAGTAGTGCTTACCGAGGTACTTACGAGCAGTACTTC.

The chain couples TRBV19 to TRBJ2-2; TRBD2 aligns across 15 bases. Looked up from germline, CDR1 is LNHDA and CDR2 is SQIVND (reference sequence). V was clipped by 8 bases and J by 6 bases; unmatched bases: 10. This CDR3 has 17 residues. CDR3 in DNA: TGTGCCAGTCGGACTAGCGGGAGGGCCGGGGTGGCCGGGGAGCTGTTTTTT. Translated: CASRTSGRAGVAGELFF.

This chain uses TRBV2 with TRBJ1-5, with TRBD1 identical over 8 bases. V was pared by 6 bases and J by 0 bases, with 7 bases of the junction left unmatched. CDR1 is SNHLY, CDR2 FYNNEI, per germline. The CDR3 has 16 residues. Here the CDR3 reads CASRPQGGNSNQPQHF. CDR3 DNA sequence: TGTGCCAGCAGACCACAGGGGGGCAATAGCAATCAGCCCCAGCATTTT. The full variable domain, its missing parts supplied by reference TRBV2 and TRBJ1-5, is EPEVTQTPSHQVTQMGQEVILRCVPISNHLYFYWYRQILGQKVEFLVSFYNNEISEKSEIFDDQFSVERPDGSNFTLKIRSTKLEDSAMYFCASRPQGGNSNQPQHFGDGTRLSIL.

This clone was detected once. The chain is built from TRBV29-1 and TRBJ1-3, with 10 bases identical to TRBD1. This CDR3 contains 16 residues. Germline CDR1 reads SQVTM; CDR2 reads ANQGSEA. Trimming removed 1 base from V and 5 bases from J; junction bases left unmatched: 8. For the CDR3, the DNA is TGCAGCGTTGAAGGTGGACAGGGGGGGAAAAGAAACACCATATATTTT. Amino acid sequence: CSVEGGQGGKRNTIYF.

This clone was detected only a few times. The rearrangement uses TRBV7-2 and TRBJ2-2; TRBD1 matches 7 bases. Germline V gene lookup returns CDR1 SGHTA and CDR2 FQGNSA. The CDR3 spans 15 residues. V dropped 3 bases and J dropped 7; count of bases not matched to a gene: 8. The CDR3 protein is CASSFWTGGVGELFF. In DNA, the CDR3 is TGTGCCAGCAGCTTCTGGACAGGTGGGGTCGGGGAGCTGTTTTTT.

This chain links TRBV6-1 with TRBJ1-3; D ambiguous. Germline CDR1 MNHNS, CDR2 SASEGT. The CDR3 consists of 14 residues. V gave up 6 bases and J gave up 4 bases, with 13 bases separating them. The CDR3 nucleotides are TGTGCCAGCAGCTTGGAGGGAGGGGGAAACACCATATATTTT. Amino acid sequence: CASSLEGGGNTIYF.

The chain recombines TRBV19 with TRBJ2-4, with 7 bases fitting TRBD1. V lost 6 bases, J lost 3 bases, and 8 bases stayed unmatched. Germline CDR1 is LNHDA and CDR2 is SQIVND (reference sequence). CDR3 size: 15 residues. The CDR3 spells CASRKATGSKNIQYF. CDR3 in DNA: TGTGCCAGTAGAAAGGCGACAGGGAGCAAAAACATTCAGTACTTC.

The chain couples TRBV5-1 to TRBJ1-2; D ambiguous. V dropped 4 bases and J dropped 8 bases, with 12 bases sitting between them. Germline assignment: CDR1 SGHRS and CDR2 YFSETQ. There are 12 residues in the CDR3. The DNA for the CDR3 is TGCGCCAGCAGCCGAGACGGGGAGGGCTACACCTTC. Translating gives CASSRDGEGYTF.

The V gene is TRBV5-1, the J gene TRBJ2-3; the D is unclear. Germline lookup yields CDR1 SGHRS and CDR2 YFSETQ. V was clipped by 0 bases and J by 3 bases, with 8 bases between them. The CDR3 totals 14 residues. The CDR3 reads CASSLDIVTDTQYF. The CDR3 DNA reads as TGCGCCAGCAGCTTGGATATAGTTACAGATACGCAGTATTTT.

This clone was detected once. The gene calls are TRBV9 and TRBJ1-2, with 7 bases identical to TRBD1. Germline CDR1 is SGDLS and CDR2 is YYNGEE. The CDR3 has 16 amino acids. With V trimmed by 4 bases and J by 8 bases, 17 bases remained unmatched. CDR3 coding DNA: TGTGCCAGCAGCCCCCAAGGACAGGCGGTTTCGGGAGGCTACACCTTC. This sequence encodes CASSPQGQAVSGGYTF. Based on the CDR3 plus reference TRBV9 and TRBJ1-2, the full variable domain is DSGVTQTPKHLITATGQRVTLRCSPRSGDLSVYWYQQSLDQGLQFLIQYYNGEERAKGNILERFSAQQFPDLHSELNLSSLELGDSALYFCASSPQGQAVSGGYTFGSGTRLTVV.

The chain employs TRBV4-2 and TRBJ2-1; weak D call: TRBD2 (6 bases). This CDR3 has 16 amino acids. Trimming cost V 0 bases and J 8 bases, with 17 bases left between them. The germline gives CDR1 LGHNA, CDR2 YNFKEQ. The CDR3 here is CASSQEWVGGEHEQFF. DNA for the CDR3: TGTGCCAGCAGCCAAGAGTGGGTAGGAGGGGAACATGAGCAGTTCTTC.

The V call is TRBV7-6, the J call TRBJ2-4; no firm D call. Per germline, CDR1 SGHVS and CDR2 FNYEAQ. The V gene lost 1 base and the J gene lost 7 bases, with 17 bases spanning the gap. The CDR3 contains 16 residues. The CDR3 sequence is CASSLGYHPPENIQYF. The CDR3 region has the DNA TGTGCCAGCAGCTTAGGCTATCACCCCCCGGAGAACATTCAGTACTTC. Full variable domain (remainder filled in from reference TRBV7-6 and TRBJ2-4): GAGVSQSPRYKVTKRGQDVALRCDPISGHVSLYWYRQALGQGPEFLTYFNYEAQQDKSGLPNDRFSAERPEGSISTLTIQRTEQRDSAMYRCASSLGYHPPENIQYFGAGTRLSVL.

In its sample, this clone was seen a few times. The chain combines TRBV7-3 with TRBJ1-2, with 7 bases lining up with TRBD1. The J segment lost 2 bases and the V segment lost 5 bases, leaving 2 bases of the junction unmatched. The CDR3 contains 13 residues. Germline CDR1 SGHTA, CDR2 FQGTGA. DNA of the CDR3: TGTGCCAGCAGCCCGGGACAGAACTATGGCTACACCTTC. Protein sequence: CASSPGQNYGYTF.